Shown below are 5 T cell receptor beta chains from a single sample sequenced in a study of T cells after yellow fever vaccination. One entry per CDR3 protein, called by TCRdb with MiXCR from the 5' RACE reads. The data show a few hundred thousand distinct CDR3 sequences, 8.7% seen once. The input for sequencing was PBMCs, taken on the day of the first yellow fever vaccination. The receptor set was obtained from a man younger than 35 who received the YFV17D yellow fever vaccine.

The chain joins TRBV18 to TRBJ1-1; TRBD1 might be the D (5 bases). V shed 1 base and J shed 4 bases, with 13 bases lying between them. Germline V lookup: CDR1 KGHSH, CDR2 LQKENI. This CDR3 has 15 amino acids. This CDR3 reads CASSPRTGEGTEAFF. The CDR3, as DNA: TGTGCCAGCTCACCACGAACGGGGGAGGGCACTGAAGCTTTCTTT.

The chain couples TRBV20-1 to TRBJ2-2; 10 nucleotides line up with TRBD2. In germline, CDR1 is DFQATT, CDR2 SNEGSKA (reference sequence). The CDR3 runs 14 residues. The ends lost 5 bases at V and 2 bases at J; junction bases unmatched: 2. The CDR3 sequence: CSASSGGNTGELFF. As DNA, the CDR3 is TGCAGTGCTTCTAGCGGGGGAAACACCGGGGAGCTGTTTTTT.

This clonotype has at least ten counts. The J gene is TRBJ2-3, the V gene TRBV7-2; TRBD1 matches at 10 bases. V trimming: 1 base; J trimming: 9 bases; junction bases outside the gene matches: 1. The CDR3 contains 13 residues. CDR1 is SGHTA and CDR2 is FQGNSA in the germline V gene. The CDR3 DNA sequence: TGTGCCAGCAGCTTAGGGACAGGGGGGACGCAGTATTTT. It specifies CASSLGTGGTQYF.

This clonotype was recorded many times. The rearrangement joins TRBV20-1 to TRBJ2-7; weak D call: TRBD1 (5 bases). Germline CDR1 reads DFQATT; CDR2 reads SNEGSKA (reference sequence). The V end lost 5 bases, the J end lost 5 bases, and 10 bases lay between the germline ends. This CDR3 comprises 11 residues. CDR3 DNA: TGCAGTGCTGCTCAGGGTAACGAGCAGTACGTC. It translates to CSAAQGNEQYV.

DNA for the CDR3: TGTGCCAGCCAGTCGGAGGGCATTCAGTACTTC. It specifies CASQSEGIQYF. J is TRBJ2-4 and V is TRBV7-2; D is perhaps TRBD2 (6 bases). The length of the CDR3 is 11 residues. Trimming shortened V by 8 bases and J by 9 bases, and 11 bases separated the two germline ends. Germline loops: CDR1 SGHTA, CDR2 FQGNSA.